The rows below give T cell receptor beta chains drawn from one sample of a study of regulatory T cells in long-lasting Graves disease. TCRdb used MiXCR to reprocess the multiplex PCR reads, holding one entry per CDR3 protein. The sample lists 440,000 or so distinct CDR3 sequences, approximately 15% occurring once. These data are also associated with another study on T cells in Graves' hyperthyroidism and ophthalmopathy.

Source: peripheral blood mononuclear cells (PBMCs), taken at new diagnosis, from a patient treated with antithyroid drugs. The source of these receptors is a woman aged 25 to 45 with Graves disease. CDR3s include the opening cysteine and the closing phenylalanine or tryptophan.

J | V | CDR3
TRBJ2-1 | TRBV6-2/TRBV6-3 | CASSEPGGGNEQFF
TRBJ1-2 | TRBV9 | CASSTPGGYTF
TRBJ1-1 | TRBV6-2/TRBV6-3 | CATRANTEAFF
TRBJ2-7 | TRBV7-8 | CASSLNSFEQYF
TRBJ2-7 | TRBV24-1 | CATSVSSGISYEQYF
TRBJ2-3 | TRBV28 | CASSFGVGQGHF
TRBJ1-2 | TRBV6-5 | CASSYEAGSRTF
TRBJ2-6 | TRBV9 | CASSHLGSGANVLTF
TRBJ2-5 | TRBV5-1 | CASSWGGRQETQYF
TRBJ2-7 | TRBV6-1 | CASTLLGREQYF
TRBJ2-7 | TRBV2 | CASNLGQTYEQYF
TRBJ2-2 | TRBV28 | CASPDRNTGELFF
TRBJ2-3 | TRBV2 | CASGRQSTDTQYF
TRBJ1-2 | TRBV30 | CAWSVGGPNYGYTF
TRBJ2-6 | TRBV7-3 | CASSPFTGANVLTF
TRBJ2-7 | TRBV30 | CAWGSGRAGEQYF
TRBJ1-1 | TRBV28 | CAPRERTMNTEAFF
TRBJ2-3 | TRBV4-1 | CASSQRTSGANTDTQYF
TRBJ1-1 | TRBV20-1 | CSARGRVYTEAFF
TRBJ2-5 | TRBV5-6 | CASSLGLGGIQETQYF
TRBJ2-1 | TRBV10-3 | CAITAGLAHEQFF
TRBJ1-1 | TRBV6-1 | CASSETPNTEAFF
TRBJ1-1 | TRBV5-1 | CASRLPGQGNTEAFF
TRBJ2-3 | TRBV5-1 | CASSLWRGTSGQGGLDTQYF
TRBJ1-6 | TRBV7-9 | CASRGGGQNNSPLHF
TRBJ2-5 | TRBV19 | CASSMGVGRGETQYF
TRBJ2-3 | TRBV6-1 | CASMRFGDTQYF
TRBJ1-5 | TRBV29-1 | CSVVFVRGEPQHF
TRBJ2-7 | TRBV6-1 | CASSRANSGRTAYEQYF
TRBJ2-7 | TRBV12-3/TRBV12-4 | CASSPGRVYEQYF
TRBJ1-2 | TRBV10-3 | CAISDRADYGYTF
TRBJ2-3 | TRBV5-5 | CASSFVDTQYF
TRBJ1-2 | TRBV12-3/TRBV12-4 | CASTTPGGAGELNYGYTF
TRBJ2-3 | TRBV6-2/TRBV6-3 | CASSTSSGLAGGDTQYF
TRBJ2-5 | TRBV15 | CATSETHGETQYF
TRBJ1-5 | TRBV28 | CASSSRDRVGQPQHF
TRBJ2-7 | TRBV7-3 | CASSPNRQGSQYF
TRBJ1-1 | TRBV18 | CASSLQVNTEAFF
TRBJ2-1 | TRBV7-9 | CASSLGLAGGQFF
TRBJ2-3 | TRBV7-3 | CASSLRPRGTDTQYF
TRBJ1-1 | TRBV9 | CASSVEPGGGTEAFF
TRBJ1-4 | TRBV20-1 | CSAPRLGTEGEKLFF
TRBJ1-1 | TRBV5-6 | CASSWGTVNENTEAFF
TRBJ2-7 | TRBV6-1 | CASSDGGTTYEQYF
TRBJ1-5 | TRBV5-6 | CASSLLGMPNQPQHF
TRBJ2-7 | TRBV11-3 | CASGQRASYEQYF
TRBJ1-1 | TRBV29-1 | CSVRTGNTEAFF